This T cell receptor (beta chain) originates from a study of CD8 T cells in ankylosing spondylitis. One entry per CDR3 protein results from TCRdb running MiXCR on the 5' RACE reads. The sample includes about 39,000 distinct CDR3 sequences, over 2.5% seen only once; the top ten take 2.5% to 3%. Per the germline V gene, CDR1 is SGDLS and CDR2 is YYNGEE. This CDR3 is built from 11 residues. V dropped 4 bases and J dropped 7 bases, with 8 bases sitting between them. Findings of the study overall: A number of the motif variants had already been described in reactive arthritis synovial fluid and blood. Clones linked to disease were reported to show significant enrichment in matched ankylosing spondylitis synovial fluid. Ankylosing spondylitis blood appeared to carry a characteristic TCR beta motif of seven to nine highly homologous variants.

This clonotype was picked up many times. Its matching antigen is unknown. The TCR sequence derives from a male donor with ankylosing spondylitis or in good health (not recorded which). The sample was blood, either unsorted or a sorted T cell fraction (not recorded which). The chain links TRBV9 to TRBJ2-5; maybe TRBD1 (5 bases). The DNA for the CDR3 is TGTGCCAGCAGCTCCGACAGGACCCAGTACTTC. It is translated as CASSSDRTQYF.